Listed here are 20 T cell receptor beta chains from one sample, sequenced in a study of Graves' ophthalmopathy and Graves' hyperthyroidism. Amplification targeted the TCR beta CDR3 regions, with RNA transcripts as the source material. Amplification began with first-round RT-PCR using HTBI primers, then second-round multiplex PCR was performed. TCRdb re-derived calls from the multiplex PCR reads in MiXCR, one entry per CDR3 protein. This table has some 350,000 distinct CDR3 sequences, about a sixth appearing once. The source material was peripheral blood. The source of these receptors is an adult woman with stable Graves' hyperthyroidism.

This clonotype was detected a few times. The J gene is TRBJ2-2, the V gene TRBV7-2; D gene unclear. In germline, CDR1 is SGHTA, CDR2 FQGNSA. The CDR3 extends over 19 amino acids. With 1 base removed from V and 3 bases from J, the gap between germline ends came to 21 bases. The CDR3 DNA follows: TGTGCCAGCAGCTTAGGCCCCAAACGGAGCCGGGTTGACACCGGGGAGCTGTTTTTT. Amino acids: CASSLGPKRSRVDTGELFF. The full variable domain, completed using reference TRBV7-2 and TRBJ2-2, is GAGVSQSPSNKVTEKGKDVELRCDPISGHTALYWYRQSLGQGLEFLIYFQGNSAPDKSGLPSDRFSAERTGGSVSTLTIQRTQQEDSAVYLCASSLGPKRSRVDTGELFFGEGSRLTVL.

This clonotype was seen at least ten times. V is TRBV2 and J is TRBJ2-5; 7 bases line up with TRBD1. With 6 bases clipped from V and 1 base from J, the junction kept 8 bases outside the gene matches. The CDR3 extends over 15 amino acids. The germline gives CDR1 SNHLY, CDR2 FYNNEI. As DNA, the CDR3 is TGTGCCAGCAGGAAGCTGAGACAGGGCCAAGAGACCCAGTACTTC. Its protein product is CASRKLRQGQETQYF.

In this sample, this clonotype turned up many times. The chain joins TRBV19 to TRBJ1-1; 7 bases agree with TRBD1. CDR1 is LNHDA, CDR2 SQIVND, per germline (reference sequence). Unmatched junction bases numbered 9, after V lost 4 bases and J lost 4 bases. The CDR3 is made up of 15 amino acids. CDR3 in amino acids: CASSTTGTASTEAFF. The DNA of the CDR3 is TGTGCCAGTAGTACTACCGGGACAGCATCCACTGAAGCTTTCTTT. The whole variable domain, filled in from reference TRBV19 and TRBJ1-1, reads DGGITQSPKYLFRKEGQNVTLSCEQNLNHDAMYWYRQDPGQGLRLIYYSQIVNDFQKGDIAEGYSVSREKKESFPLTVTSAQKNPTAFYLCASSTTGTASTEAFFGQGTRLTVV.

The sample holds many counts of this clonotype. The chain recombines TRBV6-2 or TRBV6-3 with TRBJ2-2, with TRBD2 matching 11 bases. The V segment lost 0 bases and the J segment 5 bases; nucleotides outside the gene matches: 14. The CDR3 contains 20 residues. Germline CDR1 reads MNHEY; CDR2 reads SVGEGT. The CDR3 nucleotides read TGTGCCAGCAGTTACTCGAGCCCCTCACGACTAGCGGGACGGACCGGGGAGCTGTTTTTT. Protein sequence: CASSYSSPSRLAGRTGELFF.

This clonotype was counted many times. V gene TRBV11-2 combines with J gene TRBJ2-5; D is unresolved. With 6 bases removed from V and 4 bases from J, the gap between germline ends came to 6 bases. Germline loops: CDR1 SGHAT, CDR2 FQNNGV. There are 11 residues in the CDR3. The CDR3 DNA is TGTGCCAGCAGGGGCCCAGAGACCCAGTACTTC. Translating gives CASRGPETQYF. Combining the CDR3 with reference TRBV11-2 and TRBJ2-5 gives the whole variable domain EAGVAQSPRYKIIEKRQSVAFWCNPISGHATLYWYQQILGQGPKLLIQFQNNGVVDDSQLPKDRFSAERLKGVDSTLKIQPAKLEDSAVYLCASRGPETQYFGPGTRLLVL.

This chain uses TRBV12-3 or TRBV12-4 with TRBJ1-2; 9 bases fit TRBD1. This CDR3 has 12 residues. J was trimmed by 6 bases and V by 7 bases; bases with no gene match: 3. The CDR3 sequence: CASNGQGNGYTF. CDR3 nucleotides: TGTGCCAGCAACGGACAGGGGAATGGCTACACCTTC.

This clonotype occurred many times. The V gene is TRBV24-1, the J gene TRBJ2-2; tentatively, D is TRBD1 (5 bases). Germline V lookup: CDR1 KGHDR, CDR2 SFDVKD. The V gene lost 6 bases and the J gene lost 0 bases, with 7 bases spanning the gap. The CDR3 sequence is 14 residues long. CDR3: CATSHRTNTGELFF. DNA of the CDR3: TGTGCCACCAGTCACAGGACGAACACCGGGGAGCTGTTTTTT.

The rearrangement joins TRBV12-3 or TRBV12-4 to TRBJ1-5, with D possibly matching TRBD1 (6 bases). The ends were cut back, 4 bases at V and 4 bases at J, with 11 bases in the middle. The CDR3 is 14 amino acids. CDR3 amino acids: CASSSGTTNQPQHF. As DNA, the CDR3 is TGTGCCAGCAGTTCCGGGACAACTAATCAGCCCCAGCATTTT.

This clonotype has ten or more counts. The CDR3 sequence: CASFGLGGMDTEAFF. The DNA for the CDR3 is TGTGCCAGCTTTGGACTCGGGGGGATGGACACTGAAGCTTTCTTT. This chain connects TRBV6-5 to TRBJ1-1, with D perhaps TRBD1 (5 bases). The CDR3 is 15 amino acids. Germline V gene sequence: CDR1 MNHEY, CDR2 SVGAGI. V was trimmed by 8 bases and J by 3 bases, leaving 19 bases between them.

The chain uses TRBV6-2 or TRBV6-3 and TRBJ2-5; possible D gene TRBD2, 5 bases. The V and J ends lost 5 bases and 5 bases respectively, with 15 bases between them. The CDR3 length is 14 residues. In germline, CDR1 is MNHEY, CDR2 SVGEGT. As DNA, the CDR3 is TGTGCCAGCAGTAGAGGGAGTTCGGGGGAGACCCAGTACTTC. This encodes CASSRGSSGETQYF.

The chain carries TRBV24-1 and TRBJ2-3, with TRBD1 matching 7 bases. CDR3 length: 17 amino acids. Germline CDR1 and CDR2: KGHDR and SFDVKD. Losses at the gene ends were 3 bases for V and 1 base for J; bases not matched to a gene: 9. This CDR3 is CATSDPTTGEGTDTQYF. The CDR3 bases are TGTGCCACCAGTGATCCAACAACAGGGGAAGGCACAGATACGCAGTATTTT.

The table lists this clonotype with many counts. The J gene is TRBJ2-7, the V gene TRBV6-5; D gene unclear. The V and J ends lost 4 bases and 2 bases respectively, with 9 bases between them. CDR1 is MNHEY, CDR2 SVGAGI, per germline. CDR3 size: 13 residues. The CDR3: CASSSKSPYEQYF. CDR3 sequence (DNA): TGTGCCAGCAGTTCAAAATCACCCTACGAGCAGTACTTC.

This clonotype showed up many times. The V call is TRBV24-1, the J call TRBJ1-5, with unresolved D. Germline V CDR1 and CDR2: KGHDR, SFDVKD. Trimming removed 12 bases from V and 5 bases from J, with 19 bases in between. This CDR3 has 14 amino acids. Here the CDR3 DNA reads TGTGCCGTGCCAGGACTCGGAAGCGATCAGCCCCAGCATTTT. Encoded protein: CAVPGLGSDQPQHF.

This rearrangement joins TRBV12-3 or TRBV12-4 to TRBJ1-6; a possible D gene is TRBD1 (5 bases). The CDR3 is made up of 14 amino acids. Trimming pared 6 bases from V and 6 bases from J, leaving 12 bases between. The CDR3 region is CASSFRDGNSPLHF. CDR3 nucleotides: TGTGCCAGCAGCTTCCGGGACGGTAATTCACCCCTCCACTTT.

This clonotype was observed at least ten times. The V call is TRBV6-1, the J call TRBJ2-5; 12 bases agree with TRBD1. Germline trimming cut 7 bases from V and 4 bases from J; bases unmatched to any gene: 4. CDR3 size: 14 residues. Germline loops: CDR1 MNHNS, CDR2 SASEGT. The CDR3 loop is CASKGQGAIETQYF. The CDR3, as DNA: TGTGCCAGCAAGGGACAGGGGGCGATAGAGACCCAGTACTTC.

This clonotype was detected a few times. The chain combines TRBV28 with TRBJ2-7; the match to TRBD2 covers 7 bases. V dropped 2 bases and J dropped 7; count of bases not matched to a gene: 14. Looked up from germline, CDR1 is MDHEN and CDR2 is SYDVKM. The length of the CDR3 is 16 residues. CDR3 region: CASSLRRRAGVSEQYF. The DNA for the CDR3 is TGTGCCAGCAGTTTACGGCGGCGGGCGGGAGTGAGTGAGCAGTACTTC.

This clonotype was recorded many times. The rearrangement joins TRBV6-1 to TRBJ2-7; perhaps TRBD1 as D (5 bases). The germline CDR1 and CDR2 sequences are MNHNS and SASEGT. CDR3 size: 14 residues. V lost 4 bases and J 0 bases, leaving 10 bases between the germline ends. The CDR3 spells CASSARQSSYEQYF. The CDR3 coding sequence is TGTGCCAGCAGTGCGAGACAGTCCTCCTACGAGCAGTACTTC.

This clonotype was recorded many times. This chain connects TRBV27 to TRBJ1-2; a possible D gene is TRBD1 (6 bases). The CDR3 totals 15 residues. V shed 6 bases and J shed 5 bases, with 19 bases lying between them. Germline V gene lookup returns CDR1 MNHEY and CDR2 SMNVEV (reference sequence). For the CDR3, the DNA is TGTGCCAGCAGAAGACAGGACCCGATCATTTATGGCTACACCTTC. This translates into CASRRQDPIIYGYTF.

This chain connects TRBV7-8 to TRBJ1-5; 7 bases fit TRBD1. This CDR3 region has 13 residues. Per the germline V gene, CDR1 is SGHVS and CDR2 is FQNEAQ. V was clipped by 5 bases and J by 5 bases; unmatched bases: 3. DNA for the CDR3: TGTGCCAGCAGCCGGGACAGCGATCAGCCCCAGCATTTT. Protein sequence: CASSRDSDQPQHF.

This clonotype was counted many times. The chain has TRBV20-1 and TRBJ2-7, with 8 bases matching TRBD2. The germline CDR1 and CDR2 sequences are DFQATT and SNEGSKA (reference sequence). This CDR3 has 15 residues. V lost 1 base to trimming and J lost 4 bases; unmatched junction nucleotides: 9. The CDR3 is CSARGQRESGYEQYF. Here the CDR3 DNA reads TGCAGTGCTAGAGGGCAGCGGGAGTCCGGGTACGAGCAGTACTTC.